This TCR beta chain stems from a study of Ad26.COV2.S vaccination and SARS-CoV-2 variants. Overall study findings and caveats: Post-vaccination breadth of spike-specific CD8+ and CD4+ T cell responses was reportedly substantial. TCR breadth and depth analyses may have underestimated total T cell responses. Vaccinated and placebo-treated recipients had similar non-spike TCR breadth. Vaccine recipients surpassed placebo recipients in spike-specific TCR breadth.

About this clone: The antigen is not known.

Trimming at V came to 2 bases and at J to 3 bases, leaving 8 bases not matched to a gene. The CDR3 is 17 residues long. Germline-derived CDR1 and CDR2 are SGHKS and YYEKEE (reference sequence). Data came from immunoSEQ multiplex PCR; TCRdb stores just in-frame clones and leaves some out. The table has around 170,000 clones, roughly 85% seen once. The chain employs TRBV5-5 and TRBJ2-1; TRBD2 matches 10 bases. Sequencing used peripheral blood, obtained after recovery from COVID-19. This TCR was sampled from a human donor who had recovered from COVID-19. The CDR3 coding sequence is TGTGCCAGCAGCTTCGCCACTAGCGGGACCTTCTACAATGAGCAGTTCTTC. Residues: CASSFATSGTFYNEQFF. Drawing the rest from reference TRBV5-5 and TRBJ2-1, the complete variable domain is DAGVTQSPTHLIKTRGQQVTLRCSPISGHKSVSWYQQVLGQGPQFIFQYYEKEERGRGNFPDRFSARQFPNYSSELNVNALLLGDSALYLCASSFATSGTFYNEQFFGPGTRLTVL.